This T cell receptor (beta chain) is drawn from a study of CD8 T cells in Susac syndrome. Germline CDR1 and CDR2: SQVTM and ANQGSEA. Losses at the gene ends were 5 bases for V and 2 bases for J; bases not matched to a gene: 6. The CDR3 consists of 15 residues. Random-hexamer reverse transcription was applied to roughly 0.5 to 1 ug RNA. TCRdb reprocessed the immunoSEQ multiplex PCR reads with MiXCR, giving one entry per CDR3 protein. The repertoire holds around 130,000 distinct CDR3 sequences, with about 95% as singletons. Sequencing was carried out using CD4+ T cells from PBMCs. The source is a human donor in good health. The chain uses TRBV29-1 and TRBJ2-2, with 9 bases matching TRBD2. The CDR3 coding sequence is TGCAGCGTTAAGGCGGGAGGGCCCAACACCGGGGAGCTGTTTTTT. Translating it yields CSVKAGGPNTGELFF.